A single TCR beta chain is shown here with its context. This record belongs to a study of beta chain features in type 1 diabetes. The germline CDR1 and CDR2 sequences are SGHRS and YFSETQ. The CDR3 contains 15 residues. Trimming removed 0 bases from V and 4 bases from J, with 11 bases in between. Sorted CD4+ subsets: naive, central memory, regulatory, stem cell-like memory (CD45RO/CCR7/CD25/CD127/CD95/CD27 panel). Isolated RNA was reverse transcribed in full, so expressed TCRB transcripts were sequenced. Libraries were prepared by immunoSEQ multiplex PCR; TCRdb keeps only in-frame clonotypes and omits some of them. Of about 620,000 clones listed, less than 20% were seen once; the top ten hold around 0.095%.

Sequencing input: naive CD4+ T cells from blood. This TCR was recovered from a man aged 18 to 29 in good health. J is TRBJ2-1 and V is TRBV5-1; D may be TRBD2 (6 bases). The CDR3 region is CASSLESGRYNEQFF. The CDR3 DNA follows: TGCGCCAGCAGCTTGGAGAGCGGGCGTTACAATGAGCAGTTCTTC.